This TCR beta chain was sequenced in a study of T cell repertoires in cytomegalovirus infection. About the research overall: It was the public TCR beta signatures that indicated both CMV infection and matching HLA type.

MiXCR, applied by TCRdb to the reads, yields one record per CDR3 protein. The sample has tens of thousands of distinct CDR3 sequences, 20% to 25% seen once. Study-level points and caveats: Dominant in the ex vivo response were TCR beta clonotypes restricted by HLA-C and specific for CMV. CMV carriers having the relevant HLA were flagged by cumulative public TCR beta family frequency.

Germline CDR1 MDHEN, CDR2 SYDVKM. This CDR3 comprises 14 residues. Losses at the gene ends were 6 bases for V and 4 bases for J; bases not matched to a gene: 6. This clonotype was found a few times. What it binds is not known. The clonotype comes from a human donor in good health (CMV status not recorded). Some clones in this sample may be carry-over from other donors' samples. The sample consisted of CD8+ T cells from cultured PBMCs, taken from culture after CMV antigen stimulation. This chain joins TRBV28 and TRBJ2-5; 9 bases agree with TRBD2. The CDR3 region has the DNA TGTGCCAGCAGACATCCGGGACTAGCAGAGACCCAGTACTTC. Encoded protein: CASRHPGLAETQYF. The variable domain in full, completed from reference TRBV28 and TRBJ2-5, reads DVKVTQSSRYLVKRTGEKVFLECVQDMDHENMFWYRQDPGLGLRLIYFSYDVKMKEKGDIPEGYSVSREKKERFSLILESASTNQTSMYLCASRHPGLAETQYFGPGTRLLVL.